The 10 T cell receptor beta chains presented below share a single source sample, sequenced in a study of post-analysis software for immune sequencing data. Study findings and constraints: Five or six TRBV segments, TRBV5-6, TRBV5-1 and TRBV20-1 among them, were found more frequent in patients than controls.

Incorporated into the TCR beta cDNA libraries were unique molecular identifiers, which served to reduce PCR and sequencing biases. From the PCR reads, TCRdb called clonotypes with MiXCR, one entry per CDR3 protein. The data contain over 700,000 distinct CDR3 sequences, 25% to 30% of them singletons. Their cognate antigens are unknown. The sample was blood. All receptors come from a girl aged 5-17 years with multiple sclerosis.

This chain connects TRBV5-1 to TRBJ2-3; D unresolved. The CDR3 extends over 12 amino acids. In germline, CDR1 is SGHRS, CDR2 YFSETQ. V was shortened by 4 bases and J by 9 bases, with 12 bases between the two germline ends. The CDR3 region is CASSPLAGTQYF. Written as DNA, the CDR3 is TGCGCCAGCAGCCCCCTCGCCGGCACGCAGTATTTT.

The chain couples TRBV6-5 to TRBJ1-6; D call uncertain. The CDR3 is 19 residues long. V dropped 4 bases and J dropped 0 bases, with 19 bases sitting between them. Germline V gene sequence: CDR1 MNHEY, CDR2 SVGAGI. Here the CDR3 DNA reads TGTGCCAGCAGTTTCTTCCGACTCGAGCTTAGCTCCTATAATTCACCCCTCCACTTT. Translated: CASSFFRLELSSYNSPLHF.

The V call is TRBV29-1, the J call TRBJ2-3, with TRBD2 matching over 7 bases. The germline gives CDR1 SQVTM, CDR2 ANQGSEA. Germline trimming cut 4 bases from V and 6 bases from J; bases unmatched to any gene: 4. This CDR3 has 12 residues. CDR3 amino acids: CSVVVGGDTQYF. In DNA, the CDR3 is TGCAGCGTTGTAGTGGGAGGGGATACGCAGTATTTT.

The chain joins TRBV20-1 to TRBJ2-7; D possibly corresponds to TRBD2 (6 bases). Looked up from germline, CDR1 is DFQATT and CDR2 is SNEGSKA (reference sequence). The CDR3 runs 15 residues. V shed 1 base and J shed 3 bases, with 16 bases lying between them. The CDR3 spells CSARAASAGSYEQYF. DNA of the CDR3: TGCAGTGCTAGAGCAGCTTCGGCGGGGAGCTACGAGCAGTACTTC.

The V gene is TRBV7-2, the J gene TRBJ2-5, with D possibly TRBD2 on 7 matching bases. The germline CDR1 and CDR2 sequences are SGHTA and FQGNSA. The CDR3 extends over 13 amino acids. Trimming took 7 bases from V and 5 from J, leaving 14 bases between them. The CDR3 reads CASTLRGRETQYF. CDR3 in DNA: TGTGCCAGCACCTTGCGGGGGCGGGAGACCCAGTACTTC.

V and J are TRBV2 and TRBJ1-2; 7 positions agree with TRBD1. There are 13 residues in the CDR3. In germline, CDR1 is SNHLY, CDR2 FYNNEI. Trimming cost V 8 bases and J 2 bases; bases outside gene matches: 5. CDR3 sequence (DNA): TGTGCCAGCGACTGGGGACAGAACTATGGCTACACCTTC. Encoded protein: CASDWGQNYGYTF.

Only a few counts were recorded for this clonotype. J is TRBJ1-5 and V is TRBV6-1, with 7 bases aligning to TRBD1. J lost 3 bases, V lost 6 bases, and 5 bases had no gene match. Germline values: CDR1 MNHNS, CDR2 SASEGT. The CDR3 sequence is 14 residues long. The CDR3 nucleotides are TGTGCCAGCAGGACAGGGCTCCCCAATCAGCCCCAGCATTTT. Its protein product is CASRTGLPNQPQHF.

This clonotype was recorded many times. The V and J genes are TRBV5-5 and TRBJ2-7, with TRBD2 matching 7 bases. The junction had 7 bases not matched to a gene; V was cut back by 0 bases and J by 4 bases. The CDR3 has 15 residues. CDR1 is SGHKS and CDR2 is YYEKEE in the germline V gene (reference sequence). CDR3 coding DNA: TGTGCCAGCAGCTTGGAGCCTAGCGGAGGTTACGAGCAGTACTTC. Its translation is CASSLEPSGGYEQYF.

V is TRBV29-1 and J is TRBJ2-1; unclear D gene. CDR3 length: 15 amino acids. CDR1 and CDR2 (germline): SQVTM, ANQGSEA. The ends were cut back, 6 bases at V and 4 bases at J, with 19 bases in the middle. DNA for the CDR3: TGCAGCGTCCCATCGAGAGAGGCCTTATACAATGAGCAGTTCTTC. This sequence encodes CSVPSREALYNEQFF.

V gene TRBV4-3 combines with J gene TRBJ2-5; TRBD2 matches 7 bases. This CDR3 is 16 amino acids long. Germline lookup yields CDR1 LGHNA and CDR2 YSLEER. Unmatched junction bases numbered 15, after V lost 0 bases and J lost 11 bases. The CDR3 region is CASSQDSQRGYNEQYF. For the CDR3, the DNA is TGCGCCAGCAGCCAAGACTCCCAGCGGGGCTACAATGAGCAGTACTTC.